The source of this TCR beta chain is a study of T-cell memory formation after mild COVID-19. Study-level information: TCR clusters showed largely donor specificity.

This CDR3 spans 16 amino acids. V was pared by 0 bases and J by 8 bases, with 11 bases of the junction left unmatched. The germline gives CDR1 ENHRY, CDR2 SYGVKD. From 5'RACE with constant-segment primers came TCR alpha and TCR beta cDNA libraries that carried sample barcodes and UMIs. TCRdb analysed the 5' RACE reads with MiXCR anew, one entry per CDR3 protein. In the table there are roughly 450,000 distinct CDR3 sequences, 18% of which are singletons. Study-level points and caveats: Nothing confirmed that second-wave clones peaking on day 37 were specific for SARS-CoV-2. Day 15 to 85 contracting clones showed balanced CD4/CD8; later expanders leaned CD4+.

The sample holds a few counts of this clonotype. Its specificity is not known. Sample: PBMCs or a T cell subset sorted from them (not recorded which). The chain has TRBV10-3 and TRBJ1-2; 8 positions agree with TRBD1. This TCR was recovered from an adult woman who had mild COVID-19 (a few samples of this study predate the infection). Cell type and time point are not known. CDR3 in amino acids: CAISESGTGTGGGYTF. The CDR3 region has the DNA TGTGCCATCAGTGAGTCCGGCACCGGGACAGGAGGCGGCTACACCTTC.